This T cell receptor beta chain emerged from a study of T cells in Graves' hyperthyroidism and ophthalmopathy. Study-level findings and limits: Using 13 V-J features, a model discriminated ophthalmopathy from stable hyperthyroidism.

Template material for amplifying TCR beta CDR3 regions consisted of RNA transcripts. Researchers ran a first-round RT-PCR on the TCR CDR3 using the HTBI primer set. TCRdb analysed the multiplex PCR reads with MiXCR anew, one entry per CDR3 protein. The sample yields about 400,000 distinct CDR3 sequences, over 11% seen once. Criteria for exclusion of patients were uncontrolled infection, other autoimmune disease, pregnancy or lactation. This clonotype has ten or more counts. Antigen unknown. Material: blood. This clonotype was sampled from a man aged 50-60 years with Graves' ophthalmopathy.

The CDR3 DNA follows: TGTGCCAGCAGATGGGACCGAGTTGGCTACACCTTC. It is translated as CASRWDRVGYTF. The V gene is TRBV28, the J gene TRBJ1-2, with a weak D call TRBD1 (5 bases). Germline values: CDR1 MDHEN, CDR2 SYDVKM. Trimming cost V 6 bases and J 7 bases, with 12 bases left between them. The length of the CDR3 is 12 residues.